A selection of T cell receptor beta chains follows, all from one sample in a study of T cells in localized non-small cell lung cancer. Sequenced by immunoSEQ multiplex PCR; TCRdb stores in-frame clones only, minus some. The data show about 1,500 clones, with around a quarter seen just once and approximately 22% held by the top ten. This material consisted of normal lung tissue next to the tumor, taken before any cancer treatment. These receptors all stem from a male donor at least 60 years old with stage I lung adenocarcinoma. CDR3s include the opening cysteine and the closing phenylalanine or tryptophan. D genes are given only for firm matches. Expanded clones get a size class; other rows say once, few or many, or leave the size out.

cdr3_length d_call j_call v_call clone_size cdr3_nt cdr3_aa
14 TRBD1 TRBJ1-2 TRBV6-8 - TGTGCCAGCAGTTATGGACAGGGCCTCTATGGCTACACCTTC CASSYGQGLYGYTF
13 - TRBJ1-5 TRBV30 - TGTGCCTGGAGTGTCTCGGGCAATCAGCCCCAGCATTTT CAWSVSGNQPQHF
14 TRBD1 TRBJ2-7 TRBV5-1 - TGCGCCAGCAGCTCAGGGGACAGGAACTACGAGCAGTACTTC CASSSGDRNYEQYF
11 - TRBJ2-1 TRBV30 - TGTGCCTGGGCAGGGACATATGAGCAGTTCTTC CAWAGTYEQFF
16 - TRBJ2-7 TRBV9 few TGTGCCAGCAGCGTAACGAACGGGGTTGAATCCTACGAGCAGTACTTC CASSVTNGVESYEQYF
14 TRBD1 TRBJ1-1 TRBV9 large TGTGCCAGCAGCGGGACAGGGAAGGAGGCTGAAGCTTTCTTT CASSGTGKEAEAFF
14 - TRBJ1-6 TRBV5-1 - TGCGCCAGCAGCTTGGCCCAGGGGAACTCACCCCTCCACTTT CASSLAQGNSPLHF
17 TRBD2 TRBJ2-7 TRBV19 large TGTGCCAGTAGTATGTCCGGACTAGCGGGGGTCATGAACGAGCAGTACTTC CASSMSGLAGVMNEQYF
14 TRBD1 TRBJ2-3 TRBV28 - TGTGCCAGCAACCTGGACAGGTTAGAAGATACGCAGTATTTT CASNLDRLEDTQYF
13 - TRBJ2-4 TRBV12-5 - TGTGCTAGTGCCAACGGGGCGCAAAACATTCAGTACTTC CASANGAQNIQYF
14 TRBD2 TRBJ2-5 TRBV30 few TGTGCCTGGGCCGGGGGGGCCGGTGGAGAGACCCAGTACTTC CAWAGGAGGETQYF
17 TRBD2 TRBJ2-1 TRBV11-3 medium-sized TGTGCCAGCAGCCGGAGCGGACTAGCGGGAAAGGTAAATGAGCAGTTCTTC CASSRSGLAGKVNEQFF
15 TRBD1 TRBJ1-4 TRBV30 once TGTGCCTGGAGTACAGGGGCGGGGACTAATGAAAAACTGTTTTTT CAWSTGAGTNEKLFF
16 TRBD2 TRBJ2-2 TRBV19 - TGTGCCAGTAGTAGGACTAGCGGGGGTTACACCGGGGAGCTGTTTTTT CASSRTSGGYTGELFF
14 - TRBJ1-2 TRBV28 - TGTGCCAGCAGTTCCCTCGGGGGAGACTATGGCTACACCTTC CASSSLGGDYGYTF
14 TRBD2 TRBJ2-7 TRBV6-8 few TGTGCCAGCAGTTATAGTAGCGGGAGTTCCGAGCAGTACTTC CASSYSSGSSEQYF
16 TRBD2 TRBJ2-5 TRBV2 - TGTGCCAGCAGCGTAGACGGGGGGGCCCTCCAAGAGACCCAGTACTTC CASSVDGGALQETQYF
18 TRBD1 TRBJ1-1 TRBV12-5 few TGTGCTAGTGGTTTGGCTCTAATTACCCAGGGGGCGAACACTGAAGCTTTCTTT CASGLALITQGANTEAFF
16 - TRBJ1-6 TRBV18 - TGTGCCAGCTCACCGGACACGAGCTCCTATAATTCACCCCTCCACTTT CASSPDTSSYNSPLHF
16 TRBD1 TRBJ2-7 TRBV11-3 large TGTGCCAGCAGCGTAGAACCGGGACAGGGATTTCCCGAGCAGTACTTC CASSVEPGQGFPEQYF
16 TRBD2 TRBJ2-5 TRBV19 large TGTGCCAGTAGTATAGATTGGACTAGTTTCCTAGAGACCCAGTACTTC CASSIDWTSFLETQYF
14 - TRBJ1-1 TRBV11-3 - TGTGCCAGCAGCCCGCCAAGGAGAGGCACTGAAGCTTTCTTT CASSPPRRGTEAFF
15 - TRBJ1-5 TRBV11-3 medium-sized TGTGCCAGCAGCTTGTGGGGGGCTTCTAATCAGCCCCAGCATTTT CASSLWGASNQPQHF
14 - TRBJ2-1 TRBV7-5 medium-sized TGTGCCAGCAGCTCCGGGACAGGGGCGAATGAGCAGTTCTTC CASSSGTGANEQFF
15 TRBD2 TRBJ2-7 TRBV19 - TGTGCCAGTAGTATGACGCTAGCGGGAGTGTACGAGCAGTACTTC CASSMTLAGVYEQYF
16 TRBD1 TRBJ1-4 TRBV5-1 - TGCGCCAGCAGCTACCGACCCGGGACAGGGAATGAAAAACTGTTTTTT CASSYRPGTGNEKLFF
12 TRBD1 TRBJ1-1 TRBV29-1 few TGCAGCGCCGTGCCAGGGGGAACTGAAGCTTTCTTT CSAVPGGTEAFF
20 TRBD1 TRBJ2-1 TRBV19 large TGTGCCAGTAACCCCACTGGAGGGACAGGGTTACCCCTTTCCTACAATGAGCAGTTCTTC CASNPTGGTGLPLSYNEQFF
16 TRBD2 TRBJ2-3 TRBV11-3 - TGTGCCAGCAGCGGAGGCGGCGGGAGGGCCGCAGATACGCAGTATTTT CASSGGGGRAADTQYF
13 - TRBJ2-2 TRBV9 few TGTGCCAGCAGCTTAGATGGGGCCGGGGAGCTGTTTTTT CASSLDGAGELFF
17 TRBD1 TRBJ1-5 TRBV13 medium-sized TGTGCCAGCAGCTTAGGCCTGACAGGGGGTGGGGGTCAGCCCCAGCATTTT CASSLGLTGGGGQPQHF
14 TRBD1 TRBJ1-1 TRBV28 - TGTGCCAGCAGTTTCGGACAGGTGAACACTGAAGCTTTCTTT CASSFGQVNTEAFF
13 - TRBJ2-5 TRBV6-8 - TGTGCCAGCAGTTACGTAAGTTCAGAGACCCAGTACTTC CASSYVSSETQYF
18 TRBD2 TRBJ2-5 TRBV4-1 medium-sized TGCGCCAGCAGCCCGGCCGGGACTAGCGGGGATCCGTCAGAGACCCAGTACTTC CASSPAGTSGDPSETQYF
16 TRBD1 TRBJ2-7 TRBV19 - TGTGCCAGTACCAAACCCGGACAGGGGCCTGTCTACGAGCAGTACTTC CASTKPGQGPVYEQYF
14 - TRBJ1-5 TRBV28 - TGTGCCAGCACTTTTGCCCAGGCTCTAGGGGCCCAGCATTTT CASTFAQALGAQHF
14 - TRBJ1-5 TRBV19 - TGTGCCAGTAGCCATCGGGGGGCAGATCAGCCCCAGCATTTT CASSHRGADQPQHF
12 - TRBJ2-7 TRBV30 - TGTGCCTGGTCGGCTATCGGGTACGAGCAGTACTTC CAWSAIGYEQYF
15 - TRBJ1-2 TRBV4-1 few TGCGCCAGCAGCCAAGAAACATCTTTGTCAGGTGGCTACACCTTC CASSQETSLSGGYTF
15 TRBD2 TRBJ2-2 TRBV9 medium-sized TGTGCCAGCAGCGCCGGGACTACCACCACCGGGGAGCTGTTTTTT CASSAGTTTTGELFF
15 TRBD2 TRBJ2-1 TRBV10-2 few TGCGCCACCAGAGGGACTAGCCATAGATACAATGAGCAGTTCTTC CATRGTSHRYNEQFF
13 - TRBJ2-7 TRBV28 - TGTGCCAGCAGGAAAACACAGGGCTACGAGCAGTACTTC CASRKTQGYEQYF
14 - TRBJ1-3 TRBV9 - TGTGCCAGCAGCGTAGTGGACTCTGGAAACACCATATATTTT CASSVVDSGNTIYF
11 - TRBJ1-1 TRBV6-4 - TGTGCCAGCGCCCGAAACACTGAAGCTTTCTTT CASARNTEAFF
13 - TRBJ1-4 TRBV19 few TGTGCCAGTACAGATCGCGGGTATGAAAAACTGTTTTTT CASTDRGYEKLFF
15 - TRBJ2-7 TRBV9 few TGTGCCAGCAGCGTGTCCAGTGCACCCACCTACGAGCAGTACTTC CASSVSSAPTYEQYF
16 - TRBJ2-5 TRBV9 medium-sized TGTGCCAGCACCGGGAATGGCGTAGGCTACCAAGAGACCCAGTACTTC CASTGNGVGYQETQYF
15 - TRBJ2-1 TRBV6-7 few TGTGCCAGCAGTTATGGGACACACTCCCCCAATGAGCAGTTCTTC CASSYGTHSPNEQFF
13 TRBD1 TRBJ1-2 TRBV12-5 - TGTGCTAGTGCCCTACAGGGGGGATATGGCTACACCTTC CASALQGGYGYTF
13 TRBD1 TRBJ1-2 TRBV7-4 - TGTGCCAGCAGCACCGACAGGGAGGATGGCTACACCTTC CASSTDREDGYTF
15 - TRBJ2-7 TRBV6-8 few TGTGCCAGCGGAAACCCGCCGGGACCTGGCAACGAGCAGTACTTC CASGNPPGPGNEQYF
15 - TRBJ1-5 TRBV5-1 - TGCGCCAGCAGCATCGGACAGCCAGATACCTGGCCCCAGCATTTT CASSIGQPDTWPQHF
13 - TRBJ1-5 TRBV12-5 - TGTGCTAGTACATTCGGGGGGCCTCAGCCCCAGCATTTT CASTFGGPQPQHF
14 TRBD1 TRBJ2-7 TRBV18 - TGTGCCAGCTCACCCCGACAGGGGACCTACGAGCAGTACTTC CASSPRQGTYEQYF
18 - TRBJ2-3 TRBV10-3 - TGTGCCATCAGTGAGTCCGCTGAGTCCCTCGGGTACACAGATACGCAGTATTTT CAISESAESLGYTDTQYF
14 - TRBJ2-1 TRBV30 - TGTGCCTGGTTTCAGGGTAGCTCCTACAATGAGCAGTTCTTC CAWFQGSSYNEQFF
14 - TRBJ1-4 TRBV6-8 - TGTGCCAGCAGTTATGAGGGTACGGGTGAAAAACTGTTTTTT CASSYEGTGEKLFF
16 - TRBJ1-6 TRBV6-8 large TGTGCCAGCAGTTACACCACAGGAGCGCCGGACTCACCCCTCCACTTT CASSYTTGAPDSPLHF
16 - TRBJ2-7 TRBV2 - TGTGCCAGCAGTGTCCTTGGCGGTGAGGGGGGCTACGAGCAGTACTTC CASSVLGGEGGYEQYF
13 TRBD1 TRBJ2-5 TRBV29-1 - TGCAGCGCCGGACAGGGGTACCAAGAGACCCAGTACTTC CSAGQGYQETQYF